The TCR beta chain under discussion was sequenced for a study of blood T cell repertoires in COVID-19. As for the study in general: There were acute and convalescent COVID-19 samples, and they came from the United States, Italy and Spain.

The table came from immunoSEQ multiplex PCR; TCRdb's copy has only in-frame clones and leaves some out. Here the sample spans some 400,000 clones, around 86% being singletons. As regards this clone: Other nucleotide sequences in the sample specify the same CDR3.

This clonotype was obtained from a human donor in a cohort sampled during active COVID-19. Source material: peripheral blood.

The CDR3 coding sequence is TGTGCCAGCTCACCCCGGGAGCGTGAGACCCAGTACTTC. Residues: CASSPRERETQYF. The gene calls are TRBV18 and TRBJ2-5; weak D call: TRBD2 (6 bases). CDR3 length: 13 amino acids. The V gene lost 3 bases and the J gene lost 5 bases, with 10 bases spanning the gap. The germline V gene encodes CDR1 KGHSH and CDR2 LQKENI.